The following is a T cell receptor beta chain sequence with its context. The method was immunoSEQ multiplex PCR; TCRdb's version includes in-frame clones alone and lacks a portion of them. The sample yields 300,000 or so clones, more than 70% seen once. The sample comes from a study of blood T cell repertoires in COVID-19. The CDR3 has 18 residues. V was pared by 0 bases and J by 2 bases, with 12 bases of the junction left unmatched. The origin of this receptor is a woman under 40 who had recovered from COVID-19. Sequencing was carried out using peripheral blood. The V call is TRBV5-3, the J call TRBJ1-1, with TRBD1 matching over 8 bases. TRBV5-3 belongs to the ORF category, with a function that is uncertain. The chain's CDR3 is CARSLGDRLRRSNTEAFF. The CDR3 nucleotides read TGTGCCAGAAGCTTGGGGGACAGGCTCCGGCGAAGTAACACTGAAGCTTTCTTT.